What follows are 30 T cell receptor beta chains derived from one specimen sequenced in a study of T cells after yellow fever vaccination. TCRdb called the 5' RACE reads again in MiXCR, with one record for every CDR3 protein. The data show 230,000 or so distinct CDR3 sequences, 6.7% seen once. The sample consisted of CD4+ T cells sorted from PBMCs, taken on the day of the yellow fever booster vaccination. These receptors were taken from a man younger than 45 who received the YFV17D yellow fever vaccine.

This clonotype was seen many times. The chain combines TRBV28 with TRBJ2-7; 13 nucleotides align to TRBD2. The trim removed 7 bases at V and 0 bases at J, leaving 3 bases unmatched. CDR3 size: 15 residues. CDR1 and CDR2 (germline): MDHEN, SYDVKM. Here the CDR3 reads CASIGTSGASYEQYF. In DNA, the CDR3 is TGTGCCAGCATCGGGACTAGCGGGGCCTCCTACGAGCAGTACTTC.

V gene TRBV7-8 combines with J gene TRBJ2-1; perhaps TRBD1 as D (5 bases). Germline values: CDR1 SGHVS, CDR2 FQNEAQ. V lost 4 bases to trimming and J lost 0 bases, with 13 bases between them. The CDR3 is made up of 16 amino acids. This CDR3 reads CASSSVGQSSYNEQFF. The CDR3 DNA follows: TGTGCCAGCAGCTCGGTAGGACAAAGCTCCTACAATGAGCAGTTCTTC.

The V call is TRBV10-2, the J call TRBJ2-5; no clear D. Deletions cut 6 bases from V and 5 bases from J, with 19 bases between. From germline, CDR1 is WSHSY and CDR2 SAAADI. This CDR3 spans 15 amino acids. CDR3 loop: CASRSKRNPGETQYF. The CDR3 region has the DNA TGCGCCAGCAGGAGCAAGCGAAACCCTGGGGAGACCCAGTACTTC.

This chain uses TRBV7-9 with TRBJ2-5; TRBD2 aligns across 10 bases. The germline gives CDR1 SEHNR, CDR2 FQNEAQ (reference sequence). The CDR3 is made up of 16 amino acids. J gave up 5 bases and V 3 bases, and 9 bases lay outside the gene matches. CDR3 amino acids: CASSFSGRTPPETQYF. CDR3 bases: TGTGCCAGCAGCTTTAGCGGGAGGACCCCCCCGGAGACCCAGTACTTC.

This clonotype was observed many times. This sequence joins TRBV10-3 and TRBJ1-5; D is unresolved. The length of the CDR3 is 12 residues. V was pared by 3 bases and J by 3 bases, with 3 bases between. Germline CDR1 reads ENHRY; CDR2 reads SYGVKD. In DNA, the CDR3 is TGTGCCATCAGTGATTTCAATCAGCCCCAGCATTTT. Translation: CAISDFNQPQHF.

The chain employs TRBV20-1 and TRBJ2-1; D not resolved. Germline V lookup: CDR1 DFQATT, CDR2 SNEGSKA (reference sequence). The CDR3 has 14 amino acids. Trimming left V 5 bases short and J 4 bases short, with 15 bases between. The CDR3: CSAFKNGRYNEQFF. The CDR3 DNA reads TGCAGTGCTTTTAAAAATGGCCGATACAATGAGCAGTTCTTC.

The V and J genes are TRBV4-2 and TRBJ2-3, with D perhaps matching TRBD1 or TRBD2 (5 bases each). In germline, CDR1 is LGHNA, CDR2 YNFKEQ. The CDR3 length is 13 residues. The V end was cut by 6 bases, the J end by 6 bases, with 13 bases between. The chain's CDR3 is CASSGGAGDTQYF. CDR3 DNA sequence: TGTGCCAGCAGTGGGGGAGCAGGGGATACGCAGTATTTT.

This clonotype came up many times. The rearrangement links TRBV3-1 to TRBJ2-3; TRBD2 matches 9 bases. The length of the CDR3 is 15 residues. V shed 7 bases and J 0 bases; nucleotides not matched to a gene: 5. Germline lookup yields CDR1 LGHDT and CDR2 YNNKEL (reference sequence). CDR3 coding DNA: TGTGCCAGCACCTTTAGCGGGAGTAGCACAGATACGCAGTATTTT. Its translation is CASTFSGSSTDTQYF.

The DNA for the CDR3 is TGCGCCAGCAGCCAAGAGGTGTCGGGCGAGCAGTACTTC. As protein: CASSQEVSGEQYF. V is TRBV4-3 and J is TRBJ2-7; D gene ambiguous. The CDR3 length is 13 residues. Trimming removed 0 bases from V and 6 bases from J, with 9 bases in between. CDR1 LGHNA and CDR2 YSLEER come from the germline V gene.

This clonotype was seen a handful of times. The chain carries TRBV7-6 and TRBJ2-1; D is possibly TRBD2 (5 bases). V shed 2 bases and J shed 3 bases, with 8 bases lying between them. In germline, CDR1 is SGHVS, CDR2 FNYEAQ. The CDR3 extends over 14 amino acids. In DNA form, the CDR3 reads TGTGCCAGCAGCTTACCGGGGAACTACAATGAGCAGTTCTTC. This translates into CASSLPGNYNEQFF.

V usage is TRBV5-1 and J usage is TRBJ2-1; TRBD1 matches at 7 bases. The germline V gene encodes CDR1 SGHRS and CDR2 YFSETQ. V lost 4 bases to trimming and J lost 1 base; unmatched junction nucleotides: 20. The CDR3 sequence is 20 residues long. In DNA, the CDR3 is TGCGCCAGCAGCGTCCAACAGGGGTATGAGGGGGAGAGATCCTACAATGAGCAGTTCTTC. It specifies CASSVQQGYEGERSYNEQFF. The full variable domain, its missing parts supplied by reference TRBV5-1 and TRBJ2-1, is KAGVTQTPRYLIKTRGQQVTLSCSPISGHRSVSWYQQTPGQGLQFLFEYFSETQRNKGNFPGRFSGRQFSNSRSEMNVSTLELGDSALYLCASSVQQGYEGERSYNEQFFGPGTRLTVL.

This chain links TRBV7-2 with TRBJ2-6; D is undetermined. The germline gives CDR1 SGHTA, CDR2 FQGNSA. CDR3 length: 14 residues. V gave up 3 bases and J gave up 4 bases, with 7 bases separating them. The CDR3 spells CASSFDTGANVLTF. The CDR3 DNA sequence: TGTGCCAGCAGCTTCGACACAGGGGCCAACGTCCTGACTTTC.

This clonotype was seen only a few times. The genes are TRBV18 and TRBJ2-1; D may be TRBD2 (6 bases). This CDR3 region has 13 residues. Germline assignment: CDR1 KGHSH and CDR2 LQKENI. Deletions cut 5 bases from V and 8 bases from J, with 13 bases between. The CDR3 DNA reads TGTGCCAGCTCAATCCGACTAGGCGATGAGCAGTTCTTC. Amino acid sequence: CASSIRLGDEQFF.

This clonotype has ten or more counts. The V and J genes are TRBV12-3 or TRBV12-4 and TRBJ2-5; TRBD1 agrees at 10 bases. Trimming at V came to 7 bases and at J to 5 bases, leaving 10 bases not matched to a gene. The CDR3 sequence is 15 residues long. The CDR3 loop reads CASTPDRGLGETQYF. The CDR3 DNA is TGTGCCAGCACCCCTGACAGGGGGCTCGGGGAGACCCAGTACTTC.

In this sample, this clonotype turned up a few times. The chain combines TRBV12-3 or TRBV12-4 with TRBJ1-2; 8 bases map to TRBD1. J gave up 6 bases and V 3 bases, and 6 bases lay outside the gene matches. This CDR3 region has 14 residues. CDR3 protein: CASSFDRGGDGYTF. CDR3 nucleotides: TGTGCCAGCAGTTTTGACAGGGGAGGAGATGGCTACACCTTC.

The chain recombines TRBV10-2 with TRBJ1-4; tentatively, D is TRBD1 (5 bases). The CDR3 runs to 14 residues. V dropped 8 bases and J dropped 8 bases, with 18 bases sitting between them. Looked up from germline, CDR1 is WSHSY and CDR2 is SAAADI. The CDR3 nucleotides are TGCGCCAGCGGGACCGCGGGGGTGGACGAAAAACTGTTTTTT. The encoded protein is CASGTAGVDEKLFF.

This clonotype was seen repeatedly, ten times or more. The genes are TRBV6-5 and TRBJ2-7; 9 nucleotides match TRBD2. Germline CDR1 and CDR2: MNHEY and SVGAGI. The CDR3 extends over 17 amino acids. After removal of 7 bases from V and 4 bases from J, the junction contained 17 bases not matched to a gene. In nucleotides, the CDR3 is TGTGCCAGCACCCGATCCCCTGTTCTTAGCGGGAGTTACGAGCAGTACTTC. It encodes CASTRSPVLSGSYEQYF.

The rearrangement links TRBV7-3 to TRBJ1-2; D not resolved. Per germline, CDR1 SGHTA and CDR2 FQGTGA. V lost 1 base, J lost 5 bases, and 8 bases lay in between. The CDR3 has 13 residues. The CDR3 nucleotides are TGTGCCAGCAGCTTAAGTTCTGGGTATGGCTACACCTTC. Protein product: CASSLSSGYGYTF.

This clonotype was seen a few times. The CDR3, as DNA: TGTGCCAGCAGCCCAGGGGCAACGAACACCGGGGAGCTGTTTTTT. Its translation: CASSPGATNTGELFF. The rearrangement joins TRBV7-2 to TRBJ2-2, with D perhaps matching TRBD1 (6 bases). In germline, CDR1 is SGHTA, CDR2 FQGNSA. This CDR3 region has 15 residues. The V end was cut by 5 bases, the J end by 0 bases, with 10 bases between.

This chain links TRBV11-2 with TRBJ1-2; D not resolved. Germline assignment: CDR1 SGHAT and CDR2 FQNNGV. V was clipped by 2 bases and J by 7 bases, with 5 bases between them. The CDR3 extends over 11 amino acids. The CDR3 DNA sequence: TGTGCCAGCAGCTTAAAATCTGGCTACACCTTC. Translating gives CASSLKSGYTF.

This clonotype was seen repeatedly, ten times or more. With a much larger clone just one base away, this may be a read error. CDR3 in DNA: TGTGCCAGCAGCTTAGTGCGCACAGATACGCAGTATTTT. Translation gives CASSLVRTDTQYF. J is TRBJ2-3 and V is TRBV7-2; D is uncertain. This CDR3 contains 13 residues. The germline CDR1 and CDR2 sequences are SGHTA and FQGNSA. V was cut by 1 base and J by 1 base, with 3 bases left in between.

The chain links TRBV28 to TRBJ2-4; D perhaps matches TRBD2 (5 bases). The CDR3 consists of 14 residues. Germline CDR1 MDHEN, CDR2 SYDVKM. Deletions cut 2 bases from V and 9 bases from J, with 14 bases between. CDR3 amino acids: CASSLTASSLIQYF. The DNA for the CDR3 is TGTGCCAGCAGTTTAACTGCTAGCAGCCTCATTCAGTACTTC.

The CDR3 here is CASSQFLVLFETQYF. For the CDR3, the DNA is TGCGCCAGCAGTCAATTCTTGGTCCTTTTCGAGACCCAGTACTTC. The chain links TRBV23-1 to TRBJ2-5; no definite D call. TRBV23-1 is treated as an ORF (open reading frame) with a function not yet certain. V was pared by 1 base and J by 5 bases, with 14 bases between. This CDR3 comprises 15 residues.

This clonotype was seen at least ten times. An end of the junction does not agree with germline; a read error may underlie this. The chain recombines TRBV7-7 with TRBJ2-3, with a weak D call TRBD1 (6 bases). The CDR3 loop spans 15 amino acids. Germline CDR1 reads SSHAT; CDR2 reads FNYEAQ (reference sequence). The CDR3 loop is CASSLAGANTDTQYF. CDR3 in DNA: TGTGCTAGCAGCTTAGCAGGGGCCAACACAGATACGCAGTATTTT.

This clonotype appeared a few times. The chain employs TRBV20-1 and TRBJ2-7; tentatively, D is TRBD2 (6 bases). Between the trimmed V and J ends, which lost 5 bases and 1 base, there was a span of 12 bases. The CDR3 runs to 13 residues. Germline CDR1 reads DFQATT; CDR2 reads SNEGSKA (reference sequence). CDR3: CSAPAGHSYEQYF. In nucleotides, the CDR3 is TGCAGTGCTCCCGCGGGGCATTCCTACGAGCAGTACTTC.

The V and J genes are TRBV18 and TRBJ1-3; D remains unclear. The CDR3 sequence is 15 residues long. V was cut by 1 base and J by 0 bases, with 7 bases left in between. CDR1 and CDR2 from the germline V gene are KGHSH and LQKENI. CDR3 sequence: CASSPQGTSGNTIYF. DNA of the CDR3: TGTGCCAGCTCACCACAGGGCACCTCTGGAAACACCATATATTTT.

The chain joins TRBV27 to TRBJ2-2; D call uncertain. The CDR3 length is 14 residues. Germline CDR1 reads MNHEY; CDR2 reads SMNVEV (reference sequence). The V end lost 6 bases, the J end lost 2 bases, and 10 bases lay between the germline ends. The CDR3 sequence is CASRLQSNTGELFF. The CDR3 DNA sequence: TGTGCCAGCAGACTACAAAGTAACACCGGGGAGCTGTTTTTT.

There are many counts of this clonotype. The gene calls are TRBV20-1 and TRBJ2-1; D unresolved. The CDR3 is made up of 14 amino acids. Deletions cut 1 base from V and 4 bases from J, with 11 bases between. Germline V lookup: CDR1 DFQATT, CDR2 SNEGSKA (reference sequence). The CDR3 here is CSARGRDKYNEQFF. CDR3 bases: TGCAGTGCTAGAGGACGCGATAAGTACAATGAGCAGTTCTTC.

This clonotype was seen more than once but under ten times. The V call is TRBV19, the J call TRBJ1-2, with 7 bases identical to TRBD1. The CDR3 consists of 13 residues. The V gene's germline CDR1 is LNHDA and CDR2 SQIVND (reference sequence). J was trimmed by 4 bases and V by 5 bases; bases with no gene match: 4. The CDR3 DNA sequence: TGTGCCAGTAGTGTTGGGACAGTCTATGGCTACACCTTC. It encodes CASSVGTVYGYTF. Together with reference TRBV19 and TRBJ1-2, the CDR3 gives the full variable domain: DGGITQSPKYLFRKEGQNVTLSCEQNLNHDAMYWYRQDPGQGLRLIYYSQIVNDFQKGDIAEGYSVSREKKESFPLTVTSAQKNPTAFYLCASSVGTVYGYTFGSGTRLTVV.

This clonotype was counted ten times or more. The chain's CDR3 is CASSLDPLAGGRDTQYF. The CDR3 DNA follows: TGCGCCAGCAGCTTGGATCCGCTAGCGGGAGGGCGGGATACGCAGTATTTT. The rearrangement uses TRBV5-1 and TRBJ2-3; 12 bases fit TRBD2. V lost 0 bases and J lost 6; bases outside the gene matches: 8. The CDR3 extends over 17 amino acids. Germline V gives CDR1 SGHRS, CDR2 YFSETQ. Combining the CDR3 with reference TRBV5-1 and TRBJ2-3 gives the whole variable domain KAGVTQTPRYLIKTRGQQVTLSCSPISGHRSVSWYQQTPGQGLQFLFEYFSETQRNKGNFPGRFSGRQFSNSRSEMNVSTLELGDSALYLCASSLDPLAGGRDTQYFGPGTRLTVL.